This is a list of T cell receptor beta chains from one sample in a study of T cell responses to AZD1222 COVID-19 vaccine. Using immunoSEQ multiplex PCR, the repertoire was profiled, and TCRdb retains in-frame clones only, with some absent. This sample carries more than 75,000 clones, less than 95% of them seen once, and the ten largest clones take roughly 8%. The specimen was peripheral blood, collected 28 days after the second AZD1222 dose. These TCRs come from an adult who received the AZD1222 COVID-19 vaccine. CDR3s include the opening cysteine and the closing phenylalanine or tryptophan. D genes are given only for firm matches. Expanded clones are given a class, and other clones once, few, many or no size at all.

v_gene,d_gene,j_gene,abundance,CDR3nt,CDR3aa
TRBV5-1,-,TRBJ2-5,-,TGCGCCAGCAGCTTGGGTGCCAACCAAGAGACCCAGTACTTC,CASSLGANQETQYF
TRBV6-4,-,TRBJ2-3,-,TGTGCCAGCAGTCCCCGGAGAACAGATACGCAGTATTTT,CASSPRRTDTQYF
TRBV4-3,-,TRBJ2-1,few,TGCGCCAGCAGCCCTACTAGTATCTACAATGAGCAGTTCTTC,CASSPTSIYNEQFF
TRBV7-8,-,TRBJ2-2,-,TGTGCCAGCAGCTTCAGGCCGGGTAACACCGGGGAGCTGTTTTTT,CASSFRPGNTGELFF
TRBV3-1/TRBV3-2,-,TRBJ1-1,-,TGTGCCAGCAGAGACACCTTGAACACTGAAGCTTTCTTT,CASRDTLNTEAFF
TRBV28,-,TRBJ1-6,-,TGTGCCAGCAGTTCAAGCTCCTATAATTCACCCCTCCACTTT,CASSSSSYNSPLHF
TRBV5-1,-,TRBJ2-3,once,TGCGCCAGCAGCTTGGGGCTAGCAGGGGATTACACAGATACGCAGTATTTT,CASSLGLAGDYTDTQYF
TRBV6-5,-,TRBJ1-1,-,TGTGCCAGCAGGGGACTCTCCCTAAGTGAAGCTTTCTTT,CASRGLSLSEAFF
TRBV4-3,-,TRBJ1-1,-,TGCGCCAGCAGCCAAGAACAGGGGAACACTGAAGCTTTCTTT,CASSQEQGNTEAFF
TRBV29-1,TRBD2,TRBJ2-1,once,TGCAGCGCAAGGGTAGCGGGAACCTACAATGAGCAGTTCTTC,CSARVAGTYNEQFF
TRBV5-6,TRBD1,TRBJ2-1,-,TGTGCCAGCAAGTCCCGGACAGGGGACAATGAGCAGTTCTTC,CASKSRTGDNEQFF
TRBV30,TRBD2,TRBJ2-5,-,TGTGCCTGGGGGGAAATAGCGGGAGAGACCCAGTACTTC,CAWGEIAGETQYF
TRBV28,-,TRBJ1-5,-,TGTGCCAGCAGTCGAGGGGGAAACAATCAGCCCCAGCATTTT,CASSRGGNNQPQHF
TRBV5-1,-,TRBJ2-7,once,TGCGCCAGCAGCGAGGACTACGAGCAGTACTTC,CASSEDYEQYF
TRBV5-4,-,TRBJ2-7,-,TGTGCCAGCAGCTTGTACCAACGCGAGCAGTACTTC,CASSLYQREQYF
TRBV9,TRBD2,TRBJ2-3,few,TGTGCCAGCAGCGACCTAGCGGGGAACACAGATACGCAGTATTTT,CASSDLAGNTDTQYF
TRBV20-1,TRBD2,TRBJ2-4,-,TGCAGTGCTAGTACCGGGGGGGAAAACATTCAGTACTTC,CSASTGGENIQYF
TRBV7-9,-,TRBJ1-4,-,TGTGCCAGCAGCTTATCGTCCGGGGGCGGGAATGAAAAACTGTTTTTT,CASSLSSGGGNEKLFF
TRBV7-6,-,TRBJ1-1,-,TGTGCCAGCAGCAAGGGTCCGGGGAACACTGAAGCTTTCTTT,CASSKGPGNTEAFF
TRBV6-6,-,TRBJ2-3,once,TGTGCCAGCAGTTCCCGTACAGGGTGGAGAGATACGCAGTATTTT,CASSSRTGWRDTQYF
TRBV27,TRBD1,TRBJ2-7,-,TGTGCCAGCAGCCGAGATGCAGGGGGCTACGAGCAGTACTTC,CASSRDAGGYEQYF
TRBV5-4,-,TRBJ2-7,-,TGTGCCAGCAGCTTGCGAGGATACGAGCAGTACTTC,CASSLRGYEQYF
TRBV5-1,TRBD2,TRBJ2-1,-,TGCGCCAGCAGCGTCGGGGGGTATGAGCAGTTCTTC,CASSVGGYEQFF
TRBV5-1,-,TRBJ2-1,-,TGCGCCAGCAGCCAAGCCCCCTACAATGAGCAGTTCTTC,CASSQAPYNEQFF
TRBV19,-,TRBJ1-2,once,TGTGCCAGTAGTTTCGCGGGACACCCTAACTATGGCTACACCTTC,CASSFAGHPNYGYTF
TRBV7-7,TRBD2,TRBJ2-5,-,TGTGCCAGCAGCGGCCGTAGCGGGAGCAGAGAAACCCAGTACTTC,CASSGRSGSRETQYF
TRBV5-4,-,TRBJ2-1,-,TGTGCCAGCAGCTTGGACAATGAGCAGTTCTTC,CASSLDNEQFF
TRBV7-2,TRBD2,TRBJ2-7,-,TGTGCCAGCAGCCCTGGGGTATGGGGGGGTACCTACGAGCAGTACTTC,CASSPGVWGGTYEQYF
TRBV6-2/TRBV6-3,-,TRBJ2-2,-,TGTGCCAGCAGTTTATTGAGCTCCCAGAGGTGGAACACCGGGGAGCTGTTTTTT,CASSLLSSQRWNTGELFF
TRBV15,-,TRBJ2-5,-,TGTGCCACCAGCAGGGGAGAGCAAGAGACCCAGTACTTC,CATSRGEQETQYF
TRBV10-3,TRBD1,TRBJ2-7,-,TGTGCCGCGACCGGGACAGGGGTTAACGAGCAGTACTTC,CAATGTGVNEQYF
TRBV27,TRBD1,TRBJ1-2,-,TGTGCCAGCAGTTTTTACCGCGGACAGGGTCTCGGCTACACCTTC,CASSFYRGQGLGYTF
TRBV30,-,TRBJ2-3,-,TGTGCCTGGAGTAAGCTAGCGACTAGCACAGATACGCAGTATTTT,CAWSKLATSTDTQYF
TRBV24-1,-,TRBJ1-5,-,TGTGCCACCAGTGAGACCGGACGGAGCAGCAATCAGCCCCAGCATTTT,CATSETGRSSNQPQHF
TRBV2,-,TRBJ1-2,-,TGTGCCAGCAGTGAAGCGACCAGTGAAGGTGGCTACACCTTC,CASSEATSEGGYTF
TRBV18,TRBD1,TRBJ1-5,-,TGTGCCAGCTCACCACCGGGTGGACAGGGTCGGGGCCAGCCCCAGCATTTT,CASSPPGGQGRGQPQHF
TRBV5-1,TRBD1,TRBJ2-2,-,TGCGCCAGCAGCTTGGCCTGGGACAGTTCGAACACCGGGGAGCTGTTTTTT,CASSLAWDSSNTGELFF
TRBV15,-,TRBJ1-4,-,TGTGCCACCAGCACCCCCACAAAGGGACCGAACGCGAAACTGTTTTTT,CATSTPTKGPNAKLFF
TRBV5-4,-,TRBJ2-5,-,TGTGCCAGCAGCTTGGTAGCAGCCCAAGAGACCCAGTACTTC,CASSLVAAQETQYF
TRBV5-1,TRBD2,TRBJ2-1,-,TGCGCCAGCAGCAGACTAGCGGAGGCCTACAATGAGCAGTTCTTC,CASSRLAEAYNEQFF